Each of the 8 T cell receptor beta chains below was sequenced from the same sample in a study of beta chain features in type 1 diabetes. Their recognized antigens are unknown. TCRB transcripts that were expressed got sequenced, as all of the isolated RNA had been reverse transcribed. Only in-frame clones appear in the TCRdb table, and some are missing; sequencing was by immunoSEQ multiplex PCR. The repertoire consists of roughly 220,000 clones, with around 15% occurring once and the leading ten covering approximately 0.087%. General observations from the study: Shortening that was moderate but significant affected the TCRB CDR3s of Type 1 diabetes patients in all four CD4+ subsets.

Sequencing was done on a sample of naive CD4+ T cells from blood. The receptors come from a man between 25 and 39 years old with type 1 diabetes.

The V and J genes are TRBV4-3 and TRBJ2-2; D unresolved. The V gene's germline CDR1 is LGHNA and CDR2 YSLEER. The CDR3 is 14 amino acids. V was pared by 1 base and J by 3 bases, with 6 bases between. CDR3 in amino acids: CASSQVGYTGELFF. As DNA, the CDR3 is TGCGCCAGCAGCCAAGTCGGGTACACCGGGGAGCTGTTTTTT.

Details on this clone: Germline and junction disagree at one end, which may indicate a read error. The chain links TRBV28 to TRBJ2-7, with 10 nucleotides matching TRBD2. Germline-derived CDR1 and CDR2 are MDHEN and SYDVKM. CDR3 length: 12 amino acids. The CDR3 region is CASSHSQLAGNF. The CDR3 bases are TGTGCCAGCAGCCACAGTCAACTAGCGGGAAACTTC.

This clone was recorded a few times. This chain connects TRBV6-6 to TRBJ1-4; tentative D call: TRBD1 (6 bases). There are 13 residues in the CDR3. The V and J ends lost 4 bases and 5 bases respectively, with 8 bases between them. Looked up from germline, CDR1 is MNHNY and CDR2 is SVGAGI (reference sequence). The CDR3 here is CASSSGQNEKLFF. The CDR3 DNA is TGTGCCAGCAGTTCCGGACAGAATGAAAAACTGTTTTTT.

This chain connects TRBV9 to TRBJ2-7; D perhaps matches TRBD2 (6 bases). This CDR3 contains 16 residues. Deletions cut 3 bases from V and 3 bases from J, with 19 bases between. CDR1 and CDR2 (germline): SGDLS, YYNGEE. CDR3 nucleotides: TGTGCCAGCAGCGCTACGGGACTCTCACAAATCTACGAGCAGTACTTC. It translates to CASSATGLSQIYEQYF.

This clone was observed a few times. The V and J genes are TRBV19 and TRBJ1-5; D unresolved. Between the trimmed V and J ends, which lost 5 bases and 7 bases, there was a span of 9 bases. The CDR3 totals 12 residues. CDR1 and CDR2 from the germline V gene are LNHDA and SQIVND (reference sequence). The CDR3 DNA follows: TGTGCCAGTAGTGATCGTGGCCAGCCCCAGCATTTT. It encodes CASSDRGQPQHF.

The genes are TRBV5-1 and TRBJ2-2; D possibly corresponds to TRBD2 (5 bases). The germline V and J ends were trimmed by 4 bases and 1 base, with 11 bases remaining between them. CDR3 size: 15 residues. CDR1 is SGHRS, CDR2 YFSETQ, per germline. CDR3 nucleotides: TGCGCCAGCAGCCGGACGGGAATGAACACCGGGGAGCTGTTTTTT. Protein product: CASSRTGMNTGELFF.

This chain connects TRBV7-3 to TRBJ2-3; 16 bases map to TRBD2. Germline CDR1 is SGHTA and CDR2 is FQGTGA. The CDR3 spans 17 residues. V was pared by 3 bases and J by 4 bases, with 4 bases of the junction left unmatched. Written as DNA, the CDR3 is TGTGCCAGCAGCTTGGACGGGACTAGCGGGAGGGCAGATACGCAGTATTTT. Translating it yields CASSLDGTSGRADTQYF.

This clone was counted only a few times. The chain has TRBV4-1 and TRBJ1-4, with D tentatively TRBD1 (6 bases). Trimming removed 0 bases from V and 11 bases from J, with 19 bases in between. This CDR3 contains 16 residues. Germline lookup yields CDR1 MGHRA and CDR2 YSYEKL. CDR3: CASSQDLAGVIEKLFF. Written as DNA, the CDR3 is TGCGCCAGCAGCCAAGATTTGGCAGGGGTAATAGAGAAACTGTTTTTT.